These 20 T cell receptor beta chains were all obtained from the same sample, sequenced in a study of lymphopenia after photon versus proton radiotherapy. Generated by immunoSEQ multiplex PCR, the TCRdb table keeps only in-frame clones and is missing some. The data show 6,500 to 9,000 clones, over 85% seen once. Source: peripheral blood, taken from a patient treated with photon-based radiotherapy. These receptors were collected from a man between 60 and 70 years old with cholangiocarcinoma.

The chain combines TRBV7-6 with TRBJ2-3; D is possibly TRBD2 (7 bases). This CDR3 has 18 amino acids. V gave up 7 bases and J gave up 3 bases, with 26 bases separating them. Germline V CDR1 and CDR2: SGHVS, FNYEAQ. The DNA for the CDR3 is TGTGCCAGCACCCGAGGGGGAGGGGTTATTCCTACTACAGATACGCAGTATTTT. Translating gives CASTRGGGVIPTTDTQYF.

This chain's CDR3 is CASSLDGTLANYGYTF. The CDR3 DNA sequence: TGCGCCAGCAGCTTGGACGGAACCTTAGCTAACTATGGCTACACCTTC. The gene calls are TRBV5-1 and TRBJ1-2; D call uncertain. Germline V gene data show CDR1 as SGHRS and CDR2 as YFSETQ. This CDR3 is built from 16 residues. V lost 0 bases and J lost 0, with 12 bases in between.

The V and J genes are TRBV5-6 and TRBJ1-1; D ambiguous. Trimming shortened V by 2 bases and J by 10 bases, and 12 bases separated the two germline ends. CDR1 is SGHDT, CDR2 YYEEEE, per germline. The CDR3 spans 12 residues. DNA for the CDR3: TGTGCCAGCAGCTTCGGGCCGAGTTTAGCTTTCTTT. It encodes CASSFGPSLAFF.

This rearrangement joins TRBV19 to TRBJ2-7; TRBD2 might be the D (5 bases). V lost 9 bases and J 1 base, leaving 13 bases between the germline ends. Germline V gives CDR1 LNHDA, CDR2 SQIVND (reference sequence). The CDR3 spans 13 residues. The CDR3: CASARGSSYEQYF. In DNA form, the CDR3 reads TGTGCCAGCGCGCGTGGGAGTTCCTACGAGCAGTACTTC. Full variable domain (missing parts from reference TRBV19 and TRBJ2-7): DGGITQSPKYLFRKEGQNVTLSCEQNLNHDAMYWYRQDPGQGLRLIYYSQIVNDFQKGDIAEGYSVSREKKESFPLTVTSAQKNPTAFYLCASARGSSYEQYFGPGTRLTVT.

This sequence joins TRBV6-6 and TRBJ2-1; no clear D gene. CDR3 size: 14 residues. Germline CDR1 reads MNHNY; CDR2 reads SVGAGI (reference sequence). V was trimmed by 7 bases and J by 1 base, leaving 11 bases between them. In DNA, the CDR3 is TGTGCCAGCAAAACAGACCATTCCTACAATGAGCAGTTCTTC. Residues: CASKTDHSYNEQFF.

The chain combines TRBV9 with TRBJ2-5; D may be TRBD1 (5 bases). Per germline, CDR1 SGDLS and CDR2 YYNGEE. Trimming pared 0 bases from V and 2 bases from J, leaving 8 bases between. The CDR3 totals 14 residues. The CDR3 loop reads CASSVAGWQETQYF. In nucleotides, the CDR3 is TGTGCCAGCAGCGTAGCAGGGTGGCAAGAGACCCAGTACTTC.

The chain is built from TRBV19 and TRBJ1-4, with D perhaps matching TRBD1 (6 bases). CDR1 is LNHDA and CDR2 is SQIVND in the germline V gene (reference sequence). The CDR3 covers 14 residues. V lost 3 bases and J lost 8, with 13 bases in between. The CDR3 here is CASSMGRRGEKLFF. DNA of the CDR3: TGTGCCAGTAGTATGGGCCGCAGGGGAGAAAAACTGTTTTTT.

The V call is TRBV4-1, the J call TRBJ2-5, with TRBD1 matching over 9 bases. CDR1 MGHRA and CDR2 YSYEKL come from the germline V gene. The CDR3 loop spans 16 amino acids. Unmatched junction bases numbered 4, after V lost 1 base and J lost 1 base. The CDR3 DNA reads as TGCGCCAGCAGCCAAGCCACGACAGGGGGCCAAGAGACCCAGTACTTC. It encodes CASSQATTGGQETQYF.

The chain employs TRBV7-9 and TRBJ2-7, with TRBD1 matching over 10 bases. The germline V gene encodes CDR1 SEHNR and CDR2 FQNEAQ (reference sequence). The CDR3 is 15 residues long. V lost 6 bases to trimming and J lost 0 bases; unmatched junction nucleotides: 5. The CDR3 DNA reads as TGTGCCAGCAGTCCGAGGACAGGGGGCTCCTACGAGCAGTACTTC. Translation gives CASSPRTGGSYEQYF.

J is TRBJ2-2 and V is TRBV7-8, with D hard to call. The CDR3 consists of 15 residues. V shed 1 base and J shed 2 bases, with 8 bases lying between them. Germline values: CDR1 SGHVS, CDR2 FQNEAQ. The DNA for the CDR3 is TGTGCCAGCAGCTTAGGTTCGGGTAACACCGGGGAGCTGTTTTTT. Its protein is CASSLGSGNTGELFF.

The V call is TRBV23-1, the J call TRBJ2-6, with unresolved D. TRBV23-1 is an open reading frame whose function is uncertain. V was clipped by 5 bases and J by 5 bases, with 19 bases between them. The CDR3 runs to 17 residues. The CDR3 loop is CASSRVAQQSRANVLTF. For the CDR3, the DNA is TGCGCCAGCAGTAGGGTCGCGCAACAAAGTCGGGCCAACGTCCTGACTTTC.

A few counts support this clone. This chain links TRBV5-1 with TRBJ1-4, with 10 bases that match TRBD1. The length of the CDR3 is 15 residues. In germline, CDR1 is SGHRS, CDR2 YFSETQ. The J segment lost 7 bases and the V segment lost 4 bases, leaving 7 bases of the junction unmatched. CDR3: CASSTRTGGGEKLFF. CDR3 nucleotides: TGCGCCAGCAGCACTCGGACAGGGGGAGGTGAAAAACTGTTTTTT.

The V gene is TRBV6-1, the J gene TRBJ2-5; TRBD1 or TRBD2 may be the D gene (5 bases each). The J call could be wrong; TRBJ2-7 is a better fit for the DNA end. Germline assignment: CDR1 MNHNS and CDR2 SASEGT. This CDR3 has 14 amino acids. The CDR3, as DNA: TGTGCCAGCATGTCCCCGGGACGGATTTACGAGCAGTACTTC. It specifies CASMSPGRIYEQYF.

The V call is TRBV6-6, the J call TRBJ1-1; D not resolved. The CDR3 extends over 14 amino acids. Germline V gives CDR1 MNHNY, CDR2 SVGAGI (reference sequence). Trimming left V 5 bases short and J 5 bases short, with 15 bases between. The CDR3 DNA is TGTGCCAGCAGTGTACGGCTCCCGGAGACTGAAGCTTTCTTT. Amino acids: CASSVRLPETEAFF.

The V and J genes are TRBV18 and TRBJ2-2, with 7 bases matching TRBD1. The trim removed 3 bases at V and 1 base at J, leaving 8 bases unmatched. The CDR3 spans 17 residues. The germline CDR1 and CDR2 sequences are KGHSH and LQKENI. This chain's CDR3 is CASSPRAGTENTGELFF. The CDR3 DNA reads TGTGCCAGCTCACCCCGCGCCGGGACAGAGAACACCGGGGAGCTGTTTTTT. Filled out from reference TRBV18 and TRBJ2-2, the complete variable domain reads NAGVMQNPRHLVRRRGQEARLRCSPMKGHSHVYWYRQLPEEGLKFMVYLQKENIIDESGMPKERFSAEFPKEGPSILRIQQVVRGDSAAYFCASSPRAGTENTGELFFGEGSRLTVL.

The CDR3 coding sequence is TGTGCCAGCAGCTTAGAACAGAACGGTGAAAAACTGTTTTTT. This codes for CASSLEQNGEKLFF. The chain recombines TRBV5-6 with TRBJ1-4, with D hard to call. Deletions cut 2 bases from V and 7 bases from J, with 12 bases between. CDR3 size: 14 residues. Germline V CDR1 and CDR2: SGHDT, YYEEEE.

The chain has TRBV4-1 and TRBJ1-5; 8 nucleotides align to TRBD1. CDR1 MGHRA and CDR2 YSYEKL come from the germline V gene. The CDR3 sequence is 16 residues long. With 3 bases clipped from V and 4 bases from J, the junction kept 8 bases outside the gene matches. The DNA of the CDR3 is TGCGCCAGCAGCCATATACAGGGGGTTGCAAATCAGCCCCAGCATTTT. It specifies CASSHIQGVANQPQHF.

This clone was seen only once. The genes are TRBV2 and TRBJ1-5, with TRBD1 as a possible D gene (6 bases). CDR1 and CDR2 (germline): SNHLY, FYNNEI. V was shortened by 4 bases and J by 1 base, with 14 bases between the two germline ends. This CDR3 spans 16 amino acids. CDR3 bases: TGTGCCAGCAGTGCGAACGGGGGCAGGAGCAATCAGCCCCAGCATTTT. It yields the protein CASSANGGRSNQPQHF.

The genes are TRBV27 and TRBJ1-1, with a tentative D call TRBD1 (5 bases). From germline, CDR1 is MNHEY and CDR2 SMNVEV (reference sequence). The CDR3 loop spans 14 amino acids. V lost 0 bases to trimming and J lost 4 bases, with 9 bases between them. The CDR3 DNA sequence: TGTGCCAGCAGTTTATCCGGTGGGGGCACTGAAGCTTTCTTT. Protein: CASSLSGGGTEAFF.

The chain is built from TRBV27 and TRBJ2-1; D uncertain. V was pared by 4 bases and J by 3 bases, with 7 bases between. The CDR3 totals 13 residues. Germline CDR1 is MNHEY and CDR2 is SMNVEV (reference sequence). CDR3 residues: CASSWADYNEQFF. The CDR3, as DNA: TGTGCCAGCAGTTGGGCCGACTACAATGAGCAGTTCTTC.